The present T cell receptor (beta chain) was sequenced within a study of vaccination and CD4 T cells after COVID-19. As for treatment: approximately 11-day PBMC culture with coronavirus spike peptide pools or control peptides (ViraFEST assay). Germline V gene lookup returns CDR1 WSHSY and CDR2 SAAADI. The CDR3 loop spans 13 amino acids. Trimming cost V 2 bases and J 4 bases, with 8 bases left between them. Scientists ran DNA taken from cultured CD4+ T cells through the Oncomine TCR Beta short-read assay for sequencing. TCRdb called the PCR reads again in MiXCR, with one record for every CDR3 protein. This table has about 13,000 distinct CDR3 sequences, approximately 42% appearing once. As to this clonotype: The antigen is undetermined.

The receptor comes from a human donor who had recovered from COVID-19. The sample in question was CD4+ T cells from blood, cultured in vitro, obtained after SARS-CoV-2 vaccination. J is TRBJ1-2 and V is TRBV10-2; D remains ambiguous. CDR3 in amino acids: CASSETVLYGYTF. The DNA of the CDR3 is TGCGCCAGCAGTGAGACAGTCCTCTATGGCTACACCTTC.